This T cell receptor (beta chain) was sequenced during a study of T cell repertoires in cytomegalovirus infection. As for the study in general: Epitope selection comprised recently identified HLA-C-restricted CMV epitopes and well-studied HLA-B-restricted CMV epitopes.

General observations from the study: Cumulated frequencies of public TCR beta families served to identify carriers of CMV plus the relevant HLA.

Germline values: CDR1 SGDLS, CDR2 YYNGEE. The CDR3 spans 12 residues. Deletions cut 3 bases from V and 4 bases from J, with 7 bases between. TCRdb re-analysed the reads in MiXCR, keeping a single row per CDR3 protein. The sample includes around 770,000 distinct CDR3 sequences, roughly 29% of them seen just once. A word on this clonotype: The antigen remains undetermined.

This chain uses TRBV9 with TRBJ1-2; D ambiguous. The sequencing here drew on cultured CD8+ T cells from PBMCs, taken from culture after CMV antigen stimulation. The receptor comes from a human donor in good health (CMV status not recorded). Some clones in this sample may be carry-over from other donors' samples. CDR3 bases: TGTGCCAGCAGCGCGGGAATCTATGGCTACACCTTC. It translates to CASSAGIYGYTF.